Below, one T cell receptor (beta chain) is given with its context. Assay: immunoSEQ multiplex PCR; the TCRdb copy retains only in-frame clones and omits some. The data show hundreds of thousands of clones, with 80% to 90% seen just once and 1.9% held by the top ten. Enrolled through a virtual design, the participants were between about 18 and 100 years of age and came from fewer than 30 US areas. Participants had their cohort set by participant-reported clinical history. The CDR3 runs to 14 residues. V shed 4 bases, J shed 4 bases, and the junction held 7 bases outside the gene matches. Per germline, CDR1 SGHRS and CDR2 YFSETQ. This entry is derived from a study of blood T cell repertoires in COVID-19.

This clonotype was sampled from a middle-aged man in a cohort exposed to, infected with or recovered from COVID-19 (not recorded which). J is TRBJ2-7 and V is TRBV5-1, with 8 nucleotides matching TRBD1. Sequenced: PBMCs or T cells enriched from blood (not recorded which). CDR3 in amino acids: CASSNGQGPYEQYF. The CDR3 DNA is TGCGCCAGCAGCAATGGACAGGGTCCATACGAGCAGTACTTC.